This T cell receptor (beta chain) was identified in a study of CD8 T cells in ankylosing spondylitis. Findings and limits, study-wide: Those disease-linked clones were CD8+; they were also relatively rare in peripheral blood. A TCR beta motif made of roughly eight highly homologous variants seemed typical of ankylosing spondylitis blood.

CDR1 is SNHLY, CDR2 FYNNEI, per germline. CDR3 length: 15 residues. After removal of 6 bases from V and 7 bases from J, the junction contained 9 bases not matched to a gene. Quantitative 5'-RACE with molecular barcodes generated TCR beta libraries. TCRdb fed the 5' RACE reads into MiXCR, producing one record per CDR3 protein. The repertoire holds 350,000 or so distinct CDR3 sequences, with 8% as singletons. This clonotype was recorded a few times. The antigen is undetermined. Material for sequencing was blood, either unsorted or a sorted T cell fraction (not recorded which). This clonotype was sampled from a male donor with ankylosing spondylitis. The genes are TRBV2 and TRBJ2-5, with 12 bases that match TRBD2. The CDR3 spells CASRAGTSGSGTQYF. In DNA, the CDR3 is TGTGCCAGCAGAGCCGGGACTAGCGGGTCAGGGACCCAGTACTTC. Looking up the rest from reference TRBV2 and TRBJ2-5 gives the full variable domain: EPEVTQTPSHQVTQMGQEVILRCVPISNHLYFYWYRQILGQKVEFLVSFYNNEISEKSEIFDDQFSVERPDGSNFTLKIRSTKLEDSAMYFCASRAGTSGSGTQYFGPGTRLLVL.